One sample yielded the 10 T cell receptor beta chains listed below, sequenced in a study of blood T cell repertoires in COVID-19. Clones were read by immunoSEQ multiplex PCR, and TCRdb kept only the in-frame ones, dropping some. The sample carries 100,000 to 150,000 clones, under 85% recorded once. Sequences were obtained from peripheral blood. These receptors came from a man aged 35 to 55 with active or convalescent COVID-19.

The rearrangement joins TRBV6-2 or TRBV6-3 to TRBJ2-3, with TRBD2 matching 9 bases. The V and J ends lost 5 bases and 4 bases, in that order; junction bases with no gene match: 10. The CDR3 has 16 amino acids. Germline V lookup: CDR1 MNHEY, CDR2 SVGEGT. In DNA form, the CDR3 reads TGTGCCAGCAGTCCACCAGCGGGGGGAGGTTCAGATACGCAGTATTTT. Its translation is CASSPPAGGGSDTQYF.

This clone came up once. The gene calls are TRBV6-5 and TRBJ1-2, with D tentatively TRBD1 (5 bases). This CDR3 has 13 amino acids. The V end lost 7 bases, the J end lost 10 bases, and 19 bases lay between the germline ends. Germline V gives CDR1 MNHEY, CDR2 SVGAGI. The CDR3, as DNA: TGTGCCAGCATCCCGACCGGGGGTCGCGCCTACACCTTC. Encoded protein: CASIPTGGRAYTF.

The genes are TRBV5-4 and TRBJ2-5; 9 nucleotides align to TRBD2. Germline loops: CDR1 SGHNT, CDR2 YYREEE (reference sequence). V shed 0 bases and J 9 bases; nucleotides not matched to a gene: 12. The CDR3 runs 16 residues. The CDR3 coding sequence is TGTGCCAGCAGCTTGGTTAGCGGGGGAGGGAATGGGGCCCAGTACTTC. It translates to CASSLVSGGGNGAQYF. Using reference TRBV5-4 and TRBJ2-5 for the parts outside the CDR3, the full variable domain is ETGVTQSPTHLIKTRGQQVTLRCSSQSGHNTVSWYQQALGQGPQFIFQYYREEENGRGNFPPRFSGLQFPNYSSELNVNALELDDSALYLCASSLVSGGGNGAQYFGPGTRLLVL.

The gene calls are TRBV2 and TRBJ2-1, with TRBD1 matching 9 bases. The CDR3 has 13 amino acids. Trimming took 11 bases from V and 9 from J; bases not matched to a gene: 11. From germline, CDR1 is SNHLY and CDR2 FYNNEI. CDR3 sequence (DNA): TGTGCCGGGAGGGACAGGGTGGTTACTGAGCAGTTCTTC. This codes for CAGRDRVVTEQFF.

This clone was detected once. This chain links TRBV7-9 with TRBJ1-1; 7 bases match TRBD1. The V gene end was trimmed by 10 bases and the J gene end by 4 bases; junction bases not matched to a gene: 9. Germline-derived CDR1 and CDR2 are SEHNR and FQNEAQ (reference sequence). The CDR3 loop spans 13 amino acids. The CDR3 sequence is CANDRVPGTEAFF. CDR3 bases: TGTGCCAACGACAGGGTCCCTGGCACTGAAGCTTTCTTT.

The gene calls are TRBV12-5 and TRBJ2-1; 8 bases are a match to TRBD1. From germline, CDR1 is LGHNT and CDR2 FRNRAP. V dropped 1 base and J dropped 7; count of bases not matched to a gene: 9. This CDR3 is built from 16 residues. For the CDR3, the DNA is TGTGCTAGTGGTTTGGGAAGGTGGACAGGGATGAATGAGCAGTTCTTC. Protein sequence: CASGLGRWTGMNEQFF.

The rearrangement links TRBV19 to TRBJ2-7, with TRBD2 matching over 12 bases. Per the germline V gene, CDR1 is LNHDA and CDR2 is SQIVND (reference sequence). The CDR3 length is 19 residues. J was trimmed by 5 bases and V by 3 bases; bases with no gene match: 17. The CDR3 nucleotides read TGTGCCAGTAGTATGACTCCCGGGACTAGCGGGTCGTTCGTCCACGAGCAGTACTTC. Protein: CASSMTPGTSGSFVHEQYF.

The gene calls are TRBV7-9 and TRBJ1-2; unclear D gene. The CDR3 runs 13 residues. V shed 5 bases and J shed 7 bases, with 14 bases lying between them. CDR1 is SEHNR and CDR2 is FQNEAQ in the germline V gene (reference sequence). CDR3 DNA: TGTGCCAGCAGCCTTACCGGGGAAGGTGGCTACACCTTC. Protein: CASSLTGEGGYTF.

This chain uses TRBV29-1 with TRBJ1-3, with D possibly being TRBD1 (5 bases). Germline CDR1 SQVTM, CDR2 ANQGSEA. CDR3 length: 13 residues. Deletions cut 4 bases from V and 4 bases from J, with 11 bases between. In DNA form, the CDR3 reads TGCAGCGTTGTCAGGGTTGAAGGAAACACCATATATTTT. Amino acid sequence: CSVVRVEGNTIYF.

CDR3 in amino acids: CASSLPGSPQFF. The CDR3 nucleotides are TGCGCCAGCAGTCTACCGGGTTCTCCGCAGTTCTTC. The rearrangement links TRBV10-1 to TRBJ2-1, with unresolved D. The CDR3 consists of 12 residues. The V and J ends lost 5 bases and 12 bases respectively, with 14 bases between them. Germline CDR1 is WNHNN and CDR2 is SYGVQD (reference sequence).